This is a list of T cell receptor beta chains from one sample in a study of shared clonotypes between healthy human individuals. Sequencing used immunoSEQ multiplex PCR; TCRdb keeps in-frame clones, though not all of them. Altogether over a million clones are present, around 82% being singletons, with the ten largest covering 0.6% to 0.75%. Source material: memory CD4+ T cells from PBMCs. The receptors come from a man between 18 and 35 years old in good health. Some clones in this sample may be carry-over from other donors' samples. The CDR3 runs from the conserved cysteine through the conserved F or W. The D gene is left open where the match is weak. Some rows have no size entry. The others give once, few or many, or a class for an expanded clone.

clone_size | d_call | j_call | v_call | cdr3_nt | cdr3_aa
NA | NA | TRBJ2-2 | TRBV7-9 | TGTGCCAGCAGCCCCCAGACCGGGGAGCTGTTTTTT | CASSPQTGELFF
NA | NA | TRBJ2-1 | TRBV30 | TGTGCCTGGATACCCGTTTCGAGCGGCCACTACAATGAGCAGTTCTTC | CAWIPVSSGHYNEQFF
few | NA | TRBJ1-5 | TRBV30 | TGTGCCTGGAGTGTACTGGGACAAATTCAGCCCCAGCATTTT | CAWSVLGQIQPQHF
NA | NA | TRBJ2-5 | TRBV9 | TGTGCCAGCAGCGTAGGAGGGATGGGGGAGACCCAGTACTTC | CASSVGGMGETQYF
NA | NA | TRBJ2-1 | TRBV5-1 | TGCGCCAGAACCGACAATGAGCAGTTCTTC | CARTDNEQFF
NA | NA | TRBJ2-5 | TRBV5-1 | TGCGCCAGCAGCTTGGGGCTTCGTCAGGAAGGCCAGTACTTC | CASSLGLRQEGQYF
NA | NA | TRBJ2-2 | TRBV6-4 | TGTGCCAGCAGTGACTCGGGCAGGGGGGTCACCGGGGAGCTGTTTTTT | CASSDSGRGVTGELFF
NA | TRBD1 | TRBJ1-1 | TRBV5-4 | TGTGCCAGCAGGTCGGGACAGGGGAGTGGGATGAACACTGAAGCTTTCTTT | CASRSGQGSGMNTEAFF
NA | TRBD2 | TRBJ2-1 | TRBV7-3 | TGTGCCAGCAGCTTTGGGCGGGAGGGTCTCGGAACTGGAAATGAGCAGTTCTTC | CASSFGREGLGTGNEQFF
NA | NA | TRBJ1-1 | TRBV11-2 | TGTGCCAGCAGCTTAGTGAGGGTCAACACTGAAGCTTTCTTT | CASSLVRVNTEAFF
NA | TRBD1 | TRBJ2-3 | TRBV5-1 | TGCGCCAGCAGCTTAAACAGGGGGCTGACAGATACGCAGTATTTT | CASSLNRGLTDTQYF
NA | TRBD1 | TRBJ2-7 | TRBV28 | TGTGCCAGCAGACCCTTAGGACAGGGGATTCATGGGCAGTACTTC | CASRPLGQGIHGQYF
NA | TRBD1 | TRBJ1-2 | TRBV5-4 | TGTGCCAGCAGCTTCACCGGGACAGGGTTCTCTGGCTACACCTTC | CASSFTGTGFSGYTF
NA | TRBD2 | TRBJ2-1 | TRBV7-6 | TGTGCCAGCAGCCCGGGACTAGCGGGAGGGCCCCGCTACAATGAGCAGTTCTTC | CASSPGLAGGPRYNEQFF
NA | NA | TRBJ2-3 | TRBV29-1 | TGCAGCGTTGAAGGACAGCGGGCAGATACGCAGTATTTT | CSVEGQRADTQYF
NA | TRBD2 | TRBJ2-7 | TRBV2 | TGTGCCAGCAGTATCCGAGGTAGCGGGAGCTCCTACGAGCAGTACTTC | CASSIRGSGSSYEQYF
NA | NA | TRBJ1-2 | TRBV6-1 | TGTGCCAGCAGTGATTCGGCGGACCCTAACTATGGCTACACCTTC | CASSDSADPNYGYTF
once | NA | TRBJ1-4 | TRBV6-1 | TGTGCCAGCAGTGTATGGAATGAAAAACTGTTTTTT | CASSVWNEKLFF
NA | NA | TRBJ2-7 | TRBV5-6 | TGTGCAAGCACAAGGAGGAACGTAGAAAGCTACGAGCAGTACTTC | CASTRRNVESYEQYF
NA | NA | TRBJ1-1 | TRBV18 | TGTGCCAGCTCGGGGGGTGTGTTGACTGAAGCTTTCTTT | CASSGGVLTEAFF
NA | TRBD1 | TRBJ2-7 | TRBV28 | TGTGCCAGCAGTTTAACAGGGGAGACTCGGGAGCAGTACTTC | CASSLTGETREQYF
NA | NA | TRBJ2-1 | TRBV7-3 | TGTGCCAGCAGCTTAATAGGGTCCTACAATGAGCAGTTCTTC | CASSLIGSYNEQFF
NA | TRBD1 | TRBJ1-2 | TRBV30 | TGTGCCTGGGCCAGGGGGCGTACCGGCTACACCTTC | CAWARGRTGYTF
NA | NA | TRBJ1-1 | TRBV18 | TGTGCCAGCTCACCACTACAGGGAAGTGAAGCTTTCTTT | CASSPLQGSEAFF
NA | TRBD1 | TRBJ2-3 | TRBV5-1 | TGCGCCAGCAGCCCAAGACAGGGTTTAGATACGCAGTATTTT | CASSPRQGLDTQYF
NA | NA | TRBJ1-1 | TRBV5-1 | TGCGCCAGCAGCTGGCCACAGGGTCAGCTGGGTACTGAAGCTTTCTTT | CASSWPQGQLGTEAFF
NA | TRBD1 | TRBJ1-2 | TRBV30 | TGTGCCTGGAGCCACCCAGGGGGCGTCGACTATGGCTACACCTTC | CAWSHPGGVDYGYTF
NA | TRBD1 | TRBJ2-7 | TRBV11-2 | TGTGCCAGCAGCTCGGGACAGGGGAACGAGCAGTACTTC | CASSSGQGNEQYF
NA | NA | TRBJ2-1 | TRBV4-1 | TGCGCCAGCAGCCAATGGGGGAAGGGGGGATGGAATGAGCAGTTCTTC | CASSQWGKGGWNEQFF
NA | TRBD2 | TRBJ2-7 | TRBV10-3 | TGTGCCATCAGTGAGGGTCTCGGGCTAGCGGGATCTCCCTACGAGCAGTACTTC | CAISEGLGLAGSPYEQYF